These 32 T cell receptor beta chains came from one sample sequenced in a study of human T cells and chemical hapten exposure. TCRdb redid the calling of the RACE reads with MiXCR, one entry per CDR3 protein. The sample consists of nearly 110,000 distinct CDR3 sequences, roughly an eighth of them appearing once. Described time point: pre-sensitization, week 0. Regarding treatment: therapeutic diphenylcyclopropenone sensitization with weekly scalp DPC. This specimen consisted of whole blood, obtained in connection with sensitization to the hapten diphenylcyclopropenone (DPC). The receptors here all came from a woman in her forties or fifties with alopecia areata. Some clones in this sample may be carry-over from other donors' samples.

A few counts support this clonotype. This chain links TRBV6-5 with TRBJ2-7, with 10 bases lining up with TRBD1. The CDR3 is 15 amino acids. V lost 7 bases to trimming and J lost 4 bases; unmatched junction nucleotides: 10. Germline lookup yields CDR1 MNHEY and CDR2 SVGAGI. In nucleotides, the CDR3 is TGTGCCAGCAACAACCCGGGACAGGGGCCATACGAGCAGTACTTC. This translates into CASNNPGQGPYEQYF.

The CDR3 region has the DNA TGCGCCAGCAGCTTGGTAATAGCTGGGGCCAACGTCCTGACTTTC. Protein: CASSLVIAGANVLTF. This chain uses TRBV5-1 with TRBJ2-6; D is unclear. Trimming removed 0 bases at V and 2 bases at J, with 6 bases between. The CDR3 runs to 15 residues. CDR1 and CDR2 (germline): SGHRS, YFSETQ.

The gene calls are TRBV12-2 and TRBJ1-2. TRBV12-2 constitutes a pseudogene. This CDR3 is 21 amino acids long. In DNA, the CDR3 is TGTGCAAGTCGTAAGCATACCCTCCCGAATCCTAAAAGGGGGTTTCCAAATGGCTACACCTTC. It is translated as CASRKHTLPNPKRGFPNGYTF.

This clonotype was found many times. This chain uses TRBV4-1 with TRBJ1-6, with no clear D. Per germline, CDR1 MGHRA and CDR2 YSYEKL. This CDR3 has 13 residues. V shed 2 bases and J shed 7 bases, with 6 bases lying between them. The CDR3 region has the DNA TGCGCCAGCAGCCAACAGCCAAATTCACCCCTCCACTTT. Protein: CASSQQPNSPLHF.

This chain joins TRBV29-1 and TRBJ1-2; 9 bases fit TRBD1. The germline CDR1 and CDR2 sequences are SQVTM and ANQGSEA. J gave up 6 bases and V 7 bases, and 12 bases lay outside the gene matches. The CDR3 length is 14 residues. In nucleotides, the CDR3 is TGCAGCGGCGGGACAGGGTTGAGCGGCGATGGCTACACCTTC. Protein sequence: CSGGTGLSGDGYTF. The full variable domain, its missing parts supplied by reference TRBV29-1 and TRBJ1-2, is SAVISQKPSRDICQRGTSLTIQCQVDSQVTMMFWYRQQPGQSLTLIATANQGSEATYESGFVIDKFPISRPNLTFSTLTVSNMSPEDSSIYLCSGGTGLSGDGYTFGSGTRLTVV.

The genes are TRBV28 and TRBJ2-3, with 11 bases that match TRBD2. CDR1 and CDR2 from the germline V gene are MDHEN and SYDVKM. V lost 3 bases to trimming and J lost 4 bases; unmatched junction nucleotides: 3. CDR3 length: 15 residues. This chain's CDR3 is CASSLTSGVADTQYF. The CDR3 DNA follows: TGTGCCAGCAGTTTGACTAGCGGGGTTGCAGATACGCAGTATTTT.

The CDR3 here is CASSRDRGTDTQYF. DNA for the CDR3: TGTGCCAGCTCACGGGACAGGGGCACAGATACGCAGTATTTT. The rearrangement uses TRBV18 and TRBJ2-3, with 9 bases that match TRBD1. Per the germline V gene, CDR1 is KGHSH and CDR2 is LQKENI. With V trimmed by 4 bases and J by 1 base, 0 bases remained unmatched. This CDR3 spans 14 amino acids.

The genes are TRBV4-2 and TRBJ1-1; D is unresolved. CDR1 and CDR2 from the germline V gene are LGHNA and YNFKEQ. This CDR3 contains 14 residues. Trimming took off 1 base at V and 0 bases at J, with 6 bases between the two ends. This CDR3 reads CASSQAAVNTEAFF. CDR3 DNA sequence: TGTGCCAGCAGCCAAGCTGCCGTGAACACTGAAGCTTTCTTT.

V is TRBV5-1 and J is TRBJ2-7; D is uncertain. Deletions cut 1 base from V and 5 bases from J, with 7 bases between. CDR1 is SGHRS, CDR2 YFSETQ, per germline. This CDR3 comprises 12 residues. The CDR3 bases are TGCGCCAGCAGCTTGATTTCGGACGAGCAGTACTTC. This gives the protein CASSLISDEQYF. Variable domain in full (rest from reference TRBV5-1 and TRBJ2-7): KAGVTQTPRYLIKTRGQQVTLSCSPISGHRSVSWYQQTPGQGLQFLFEYFSETQRNKGNFPGRFSGRQFSNSRSEMNVSTLELGDSALYLCASSLISDEQYFGPGTRLTVT.

The chain has TRBV11-2 and TRBJ2-3; D tentatively fits TRBD1 or TRBD2 (5 bases each). The V end was cut by 2 bases, the J end by 11 bases, with 11 bases between. The CDR3 is made up of 12 amino acids. Germline V gene data show CDR1 as SGHAT and CDR2 as FQNNGV. The CDR3 sequence: CASSLSWDLQYF. For the CDR3, the DNA is TGTGCCAGCAGCTTAAGTTGGGACCTGCAGTATTTT.

This chain uses TRBV28 with TRBJ1-1; no definite D call. V was shortened by 9 bases and J by 0 bases, with 14 bases between the two germline ends. This CDR3 spans 14 amino acids. Germline V gives CDR1 MDHEN, CDR2 SYDVKM. CDR3 nucleotides: TGTGCCAGTGAAGACGGAAGGATGAACACTGAAGCTTTCTTT. Translated, it gives CASEDGRMNTEAFF. Supplemented by reference TRBV28 and TRBJ1-1, the full variable domain reads DVKVTQSSRYLVKRTGEKVFLECVQDMDHENMFWYRQDPGLGLRLIYFSYDVKMKEKGDIPEGYSVSREKKERFSLILESASTNQTSMYLCASEDGRMNTEAFFGQGTRLTVV.

V is TRBV20-1 and J is TRBJ1-2, with TRBD1 identical over 10 bases. After removal of 1 base from V and 4 bases from J, the junction contained 3 bases not matched to a gene. Germline assignment: CDR1 DFQATT and CDR2 SNEGSKA (reference sequence). The CDR3 covers 14 residues. The CDR3: CSARVTGGGYGYTF. For the CDR3, the DNA is TGCAGTGCTAGAGTGACAGGGGGCGGCTATGGCTACACCTTC.

This clonotype was detected many times. The chain couples TRBV5-1 to TRBJ2-5, with 7 bases identical to TRBD2. The V segment lost 6 bases and the J segment 3 bases; nucleotides outside the gene matches: 11. In germline, CDR1 is SGHRS, CDR2 YFSETQ. CDR3 length: 15 residues. CDR3 nucleotides: TGCGCCAGCACCCCTGGCCCTAGCGGCAAAGAGACCCAGTACTTC. This codes for CASTPGPSGKETQYF.

Only a few counts were recorded for this clonotype. This sequence joins TRBV27 and TRBJ2-1; the match to TRBD2 covers 14 bases. V trimming: 6 bases; J trimming: 13 bases; junction bases outside the gene matches: 5. The CDR3 has 13 amino acids. Germline CDR1 is MNHEY and CDR2 is SMNVEV (reference sequence). The DNA for the CDR3 is TGTGCCAGCAGGCTAGGGACTAGCGGGAGCCAGTTCTTC. Protein product: CASRLGTSGSQFF.

This chain connects TRBV7-2 to TRBJ2-1; D is unresolved. From germline, CDR1 is SGHTA and CDR2 FQGNSA. V was pared by 3 bases and J by 0 bases, with 18 bases between. This CDR3 is 18 amino acids long. The CDR3 coding sequence is TGTGCCAGCAGCTTCGCGAATAGCAGTGCGAGCTCCTACAATGAGCAGTTCTTC. It translates to CASSFANSSASSYNEQFF.

This clonotype was seen ten or more times. J is TRBJ1-5 and V is TRBV12-3 or TRBV12-4; D gene unclear. The germline V and J ends were trimmed by 0 bases and 6 bases, with 12 bases remaining between them. The CDR3 contains 15 residues. The CDR3 bases are TGTGCCAGCAGTTTAGCGCGCGATTCAGGTCAGCCCCAGCATTTT. Translation gives CASSLARDSGQPQHF.

This clonotype has ten or more counts. The chain links TRBV10-3 to TRBJ2-4; D call uncertain. Deletions cut 0 bases from V and 4 bases from J, with 10 bases between. The CDR3 consists of 15 residues. CDR1 and CDR2 from the germline V gene are ENHRY and SYGVKD. CDR3 bases: TGTGCCATCAGTGAGTCGGAGCCCTTAAAAAACATTCAGTACTTC. Encoded protein: CAISESEPLKNIQYF.

This rearrangement joins TRBV28 to TRBJ1-2; D may be TRBD1 (6 bases). The CDR3 totals 14 residues. From germline, CDR1 is MDHEN and CDR2 SYDVKM. V was cut by 6 bases and J by 3 bases, with 14 bases left in between. The CDR3 DNA is TGTGCCAGCAGGCATACAGGGACGGACTATGGCTACACCTTC. Protein product: CASRHTGTDYGYTF.

This clonotype was counted only a few times. The chain combines TRBV20-1 with TRBJ2-7; D is unresolved. V was trimmed by 4 bases and J by 4 bases, leaving 11 bases between them. Germline loops: CDR1 DFQATT, CDR2 SNEGSKA (reference sequence). The CDR3 extends over 12 amino acids. CDR3 protein: CSANHDGYEQYF. The CDR3 region has the DNA TGCAGTGCTAACCATGACGGGTACGAGCAGTACTTC.

This clonotype was observed a handful of times. The J gene is TRBJ1-2, the V gene TRBV14; no clear D. The CDR3 has 14 residues. Looked up from germline, CDR1 is SGHDN and CDR2 is FVKESK. The V end lost 5 bases, the J end lost 5 bases, and 15 bases lay between the germline ends. The CDR3 DNA sequence: TGTGCCAGCAGCTCATTGGCACTGACTTATGGCTACACCTTC. It codes for CASSSLALTYGYTF.

This sequence joins TRBV7-9 and TRBJ1-2, with TRBD1 as a possible D gene (6 bases). CDR3 length: 14 amino acids. Germline CDR1 is SEHNR and CDR2 is FQNEAQ (reference sequence). The V gene lost 0 bases and the J gene lost 5 bases, with 10 bases spanning the gap. The CDR3 spells CASSLALGAYGYTF. The CDR3 coding sequence is TGTGCCAGCAGCTTAGCGCTGGGGGCGTATGGCTACACCTTC.

This clonotype was recorded a few times. V is TRBV20-1 and J is TRBJ2-5; a weak D match, TRBD2 (6 bases). The germline gives CDR1 DFQATT, CDR2 SNEGSKA (reference sequence). The CDR3 extends over 14 amino acids. V was shortened by 3 bases and J by 1 base, with 12 bases between the two germline ends. The CDR3 region is CSARSWDSQETQYF. The CDR3, as DNA: TGCAGTGCTAGGAGTTGGGACTCCCAAGAGACCCAGTACTTC.

The chain couples TRBV4-3 to TRBJ2-7; no definite D call. Germline lookup yields CDR1 LGHNA and CDR2 YSLEER. Trimming shortened V by 1 base and J by 4 bases, and 11 bases separated the two germline ends. The CDR3 is 14 residues long. The CDR3 DNA reads as TGCGCCAGCAGCCAAGGCCGCTATGGGTACGAGCAGTACTTC. This codes for CASSQGRYGYEQYF.

The table lists this clonotype with a few counts. The rearrangement uses TRBV28 and TRBJ1-5; no definite D call. With 6 bases removed from V and 7 bases from J, the gap between germline ends came to 19 bases. Germline loops: CDR1 MDHEN, CDR2 SYDVKM. This CDR3 has 15 amino acids. The DNA for the CDR3 is TGTGCCAGCAGCCCTGGTAAGAAGCAGGAGCAGCCCCAGCATTTT. This translates into CASSPGKKQEQPQHF.

This clonotype was recorded many times. The V and J genes are TRBV6-2 or TRBV6-3 and TRBJ1-2, with a weak D call TRBD1 (6 bases). Germline V CDR1 and CDR2: MNHEY, SVGEGT. Trimming pared 7 bases from V and 5 bases from J, leaving 17 bases between. The CDR3 totals 14 residues. The CDR3 is CASTQPPRGYGYTF. The CDR3 DNA follows: TGTGCCAGCACCCAACCCCCTAGGGGGTATGGCTACACCTTC.

V is TRBV2 and J is TRBJ2-3; 8 positions match TRBD2. CDR1 is SNHLY and CDR2 is FYNNEI in the germline V gene. The CDR3 sequence is 12 residues long. DNA of the CDR3: TGTGCGGGGACTAGGGTCCCAGATACGCAGTATTTT. It encodes CAGTRVPDTQYF.

In its sample, this clonotype was seen a few times. This sequence joins TRBV10-2 and TRBJ2-1, with 9 bases matching TRBD2. V lost 6 bases and J lost 4; bases outside the gene matches: 10. Germline-derived CDR1 and CDR2 are WSHSY and SAAADI. The CDR3 length is 16 residues. CDR3 coding DNA: TGCGCCAGCAGCCCAACGGGAACTAGCGGGTACAATGAGCAGTTCTTC. Translation gives CASSPTGTSGYNEQFF.

V gene TRBV18 combines with J gene TRBJ1-1, with TRBD1 as a possible D gene (5 bases). Germline-derived CDR1 and CDR2 are KGHSH and LQKENI. The CDR3 contains 16 residues. V gave up 4 bases and J gave up 1 base, with 16 bases separating them. As DNA, the CDR3 is TGTGCCAGCTCACGACACCGGGACGGGCAGAACACTGAAGCTTTCTTT. Translated: CASSRHRDGQNTEAFF.

The chain joins TRBV18 to TRBJ2-1; TRBD2 matches at 12 bases. Trimming at V came to 3 bases and at J to 9 bases, leaving 6 bases not matched to a gene. Germline CDR1 KGHSH, CDR2 LQKENI. The CDR3 totals 15 residues. The CDR3 coding sequence is TGTGCCAGCTCACCGAGACTAGCGGGAGATATTGAGCAGTTCTTC. Amino acid sequence: CASSPRLAGDIEQFF.

This clonotype was counted between two and nine times. This chain connects TRBV18 to TRBJ1-1, with D maybe TRBD1 (5 bases). Per germline, CDR1 KGHSH and CDR2 LQKENI. This CDR3 region has 15 residues. V lost 3 bases and J 10 bases, leaving 21 bases between the germline ends. For the CDR3, the DNA is TGTGCCAGCTCACCCTCACTCGGGGGGTCCCTGGTAGCTTTCTTT. It codes for CASSPSLGGSLVAFF.

This clonotype has more than one count but fewer than ten. The V gene is TRBV11-3, the J gene TRBJ2-2; a weak D match, TRBD2 (6 bases). CDR1 and CDR2 from the germline V gene are SGHNT and YENEEA. V lost 6 bases, J lost 3 bases, and 14 bases lay in between. This CDR3 spans 15 amino acids. The CDR3 loop is CASSSGLLDTGELFF. Written as DNA, the CDR3 is TGTGCCAGCAGTTCGGGACTCCTGGACACCGGGGAGCTGTTTTTT.

V and J are TRBV10-3 and TRBJ2-1; 9 bases line up with TRBD2. Germline CDR1 and CDR2: ENHRY and SYGVKD. The CDR3 contains 18 residues. Unmatched junction bases numbered 8, after V lost 2 bases and J lost 0 bases. CDR3 loop: CAISEPSGASSSYNEQFF. Written as DNA, the CDR3 is TGTGCCATCAGTGAGCCTAGCGGGGCGTCAAGCTCCTACAATGAGCAGTTCTTC.